Described below is a single T cell receptor beta chain sequence and its context. No antigen is known for it. The data were obtained in a study of OX40 agonist ivuxolimab in advanced cancers. The study's findings and limits: The work left the antigen specificity of expanded peripheral T cells undetermined.

Trimming removed 2 bases from V and 5 bases from J, with 18 bases in between. This CDR3 is 16 amino acids long. Germline assignment: CDR1 MNHNS and CDR2 SASEGT. The table came from immunoSEQ multiplex PCR; TCRdb's copy has only in-frame clones and leaves some out. The sample consists of 55,000 to 65,000 clones, 85% to 90% of them appearing once. The sample consisted of CD4+ or CD8+ T cells sorted from blood, taken in a trial of the OX40 agonist ivuxolimab. This clonotype was sampled from an adult with an advanced solid tumor such as melanoma, head and neck, liver or kidney cancer. The genes are TRBV6-1 and TRBJ1-2, with D hard to call. In DNA form, the CDR3 reads TGTGCCAGCAGTGAAACCCCACTTTCGGGGTCTTATGGCTACACCTTC. Translated, it gives CASSETPLSGSYGYTF.